Sequencing of this T cell receptor (beta chain) was carried out in a study of Graves' ophthalmopathy and Graves' hyperthyroidism (dated by TCRdb to the late 2010s). About the investigation overall: A patient counted as having stable hyperthyroidism if there was no progression to ophthalmopathy within 18 months of follow-up. In total, approximately 130 blood samples were TCR-sequenced: 40 to 45 ophthalmopathy, some 75 hyperthyroidism and roughly 17 hyperthyroidism-to-ophthalmopathy patients. For independent validation, a separate cohort was made up of 18 to 20 hyperthyroidism patients plus 17 patients who later progressed from hyperthyroidism to ophthalmopathy. In roughly 6 hyperthyroidism patients, T-cell repertoires of thyroid tissue and blood were compared. To explore V-J signatures that distinguish ophthalmopathy from hyperthyroidism, a discovery set of 100 patients was enrolled, made up of around 44 with ophthalmopathy and around 60 with stable hyperthyroidism. Following sampling, methimazole starting at 30 mg daily was administered to hyperthyroidism patients, and high-dose intravenous methylprednisolone was administered to ophthalmopathy patients. TCR beta repertoire signatures were used to distinguish Graves' ophthalmopathy from Graves' hyperthyroidism and to predict progression to ophthalmopathy.

The CDR3 covers 13 residues, taking in both the cysteine and the phenylalanine. The DNA shown is the 39-base CDR3, in frame from base 1. The trim is 5 bases for V and 15 bases for J, with a gap of 20 bases between the germline ends. CDR1 and CDR2 were assigned from the germline V gene (reference sequence) as MNHNY and SVGAGI. Turning to this clonotype: Its target antigen remains unknown. Base quality data are lacking; no much larger clone is found one base away.

For repertoire sequencing, TCR beta CDR3 regions were amplified from RNA transcripts. The first round was an RT-PCR using HTBI primers with the Qiagen OneStep RT-PCR kit, and this first round was followed by a second-round multiplex PCR, then size selection and purification. The libraries underwent paired-end sequencing with 100 bp reads on an Illumina HiSeq2000. Per the original workflow: Reads were processed with SOAPnuke, discarding reads with adapters, uncalled bases, mean Phred below 15, or no exact constant-primer or identifier match. COPE v1.2.5 was used to merge the high-quality paired reads. Each unique nucleotide sequence was treated as a clonotype, and MiTCR v1.1 was used to align the clonotypes to the IMGT TRB V, D and J references. Only V-J combinations with frequency above 0.0001 were analysed, covering over 98% of repertoires. For each V-J combination, a TCR clonal expansion and chaos score was defined as F50 clonal expansion divided by the chaos observed in the TCRdist matrix. Features were reduced by Welch's t-statistics and random forest to about a dozen V-J combinations, which fed a naive Bayes classifier. The Morisita-Horn index was used to measure how similar the thyroid and blood repertoires were. TCRdb took the public reads, trimmed them with fastp at Q25, ran MiXCR for clone calling and kept in-frame beta chains. CDR3 protein duplicates are merged, each entry listing the most common genes and DNA. These V and J calls are TCRdb output, not the study's own analysis. The sample includes about 550,000 distinct CDR3 sequences, with about two fifths observed a single time. The leading ten clones occupy about 4% of the sample.

The hyperthyroidism patients were 18 to 65 years old and newly diagnosed, with a disease duration of less than 2 months. Patients were excluded if they had other autoimmune diseases, uncontrolled infections, pregnancy or lactation. Diagnosis was based on clinical symptoms, serum thyroxine, TRAb, thyroid ultrasound and orbital computed tomography. Total RNA was extracted with Trizol reagent and quality-checked on an Agilent 2100 Bioanalyzer. Paper-wide results and their limitations: Sample size was not predetermined statistically, and investigators were not blinded to group allocation. In validation, the model predicted ophthalmopathy progression with 55% to 71% sensitivity and about 77% specificity; eleven to twelve predicted patients were CT-confirmed with GO in a median of approximately six months. In cross-validation, the 13-signature model distinguished ophthalmopathy from stable hyperthyroidism with around 90% sensitivity and about 81% specificity, while in the test set the corresponding values were approximately 80% and 75%. Most expanded thyroid clonotypes with a frequency above 0.001 also appeared in blood, which suggests that blood repertoires may reflect the immune response in the thyroid.

Sequencing was performed on peripheral blood or thyroid tissue (not recorded which). This receptor chain uses TRBV6-6 and TRBJ2-1, and possibly TRBD1, on 6 matching bases. The TCR comes from an adult man with Graves' hyperthyroidism. The sequence in DNA is TGTGCCAGCAGTAAAGATGATCAGGGGTTTCCGTTCTTC. This translates into CASSKDDQGFPFF.